This TCR beta chain is drawn from a study of patients and donors after allogeneic stem cell transplantation. The CDR3 loop spans 14 amino acids. V shed 5 bases, J shed 12 bases, and the junction held 15 bases outside the gene matches. Germline lookup yields CDR1 SGHAT and CDR2 FQNNGV. TCRdb reanalysed the RT-PCR reads using MiXCR and keeps one entry per CDR3 protein. This table holds roughly 960,000 distinct CDR3 sequences, under 20% found once. Input material: blood, either unsorted or a sorted T cell fraction (not recorded which). The TCR sequence derives from a human donor who was either an allogeneic HSCT recipient or a stem cell or donor lymphocyte infusion donor (not recorded which). It is not recorded whose cells these are; they may come from a transplant donor. V and J are TRBV11-2 and TRBJ1-1; TRBD1 matches at 7 bases. The CDR3 DNA is TGTGCCAGCAGCCAAGAAAGACAGGGTGGCATAACTTTCTTT. It specifies CASSQERQGGITFF.